Each of the 13 T cell receptor beta chains below was sequenced from the same sample in a study of beta chain features in type 1 diabetes. Antigens of these TCRs are unknown. The investigators reverse transcribed all of the isolated RNA, so they sequenced expressed TCRB transcripts. Sequenced by immunoSEQ multiplex PCR; TCRdb stores in-frame clones only, minus some. The repertoire holds a few hundred thousand clones, with over 11% as singletons. Study-level results: In all four CD4+ subsets, TCRB CDR3 length was significantly, moderately reduced in type 1 diabetes.

The sample taken for sequencing was naive CD4+ T cells from blood. The receptor set was obtained from a young man with type 1 diabetes.

This chain links TRBV4-1 with TRBJ1-2; D gene uncertain. Germline V gene lookup returns CDR1 MGHRA and CDR2 YSYEKL. V was cut by 0 bases and J by 8 bases, with 16 bases left in between. CDR3 length: 15 amino acids. CDR3 nucleotides: TGCGCCAGCAGCCAAGATGTGGCTCCGTCAGGCGGCTACACCTTC. This encodes CASSQDVAPSGGYTF.

This clone was detected only a few times. The chain couples TRBV30 to TRBJ2-1; TRBD1 aligns across 7 bases. Germline CDR1 reads GTSNPN; CDR2 reads SVGIG (reference sequence). After removal of 3 bases from V and 2 bases from J, the junction contained 13 bases not matched to a gene. The CDR3 covers 17 residues. The CDR3: CAWRWSTGERTYNEQFF. The CDR3 DNA reads as TGTGCCTGGAGATGGAGTACAGGGGAAAGGACCTACAATGAGCAGTTCTTC. The full variable domain, in which reference TRBV30 and TRBJ2-1 provide the parts outside the CDR3, is SQTIHQWPATLVQPVGSPLSLECTVEGTSNPNLYWYRQAAGRGLQLLFYSVGIGQISSEVPQNLSASRPQDRQFILSSKKLLLSDSGFYLCAWRWSTGERTYNEQFFGPGTRLTVL.

The CDR3 DNA is TGTGCCAGCAGCTCATCGAGGACAGGGGCTCTTGAGACCCAGTACTTC. This codes for CASSSSRTGALETQYF. The genes are TRBV11-1 and TRBJ2-5, with 9 bases matching TRBD1. The junction had 11 bases not matched to a gene; V was cut back by 4 bases and J by 5 bases. CDR3 length equals 16 residues. Germline loops: CDR1 SGHAT, CDR2 FQDESV (reference sequence).

The chain uses TRBV12-5 and TRBJ2-3; D unresolved. This CDR3 has 14 residues. V gave up 2 bases and J gave up 0 bases, with 6 bases separating them. CDR1 is LGHNT and CDR2 is FRNRAP in the germline V gene. The CDR3 nucleotides read TGTGCTAGTGGTTTGAGACTTAGCACAGATACGCAGTATTTT. Encoded protein: CASGLRLSTDTQYF. The whole variable domain, remainder taken from reference TRBV12-5 and TRBJ2-3, is DARVTQTPRHKVTEMGQEVTMRCQPILGHNTVFWYRQTMMQGLELLAYFRNRAPLDDSGMPKDRFSAEMPDATLATLKIQPSEPRDSAVYFCASGLRLSTDTQYFGPGTRLTVL.

The chain employs TRBV2 and TRBJ2-3; 9 bases agree with TRBD2. With V trimmed by 6 bases and J by 4 bases, 5 bases remained unmatched. This CDR3 has 14 residues. Germline V CDR1 and CDR2: SNHLY, FYNNEI. The CDR3 here is CASRWASGADTQYF. The DNA for the CDR3 is TGTGCCAGCAGATGGGCTAGCGGGGCAGATACGCAGTATTTT.

This chain uses TRBV18 with TRBJ2-5, with TRBD1 as a possible D gene (5 bases). The V end lost 3 bases, the J end lost 5 bases, and 10 bases lay between the germline ends. Per the germline V gene, CDR1 is KGHSH and CDR2 is LQKENI. The length of the CDR3 is 13 residues. In DNA, the CDR3 is TGTGCCAGCTCACCCGGAGACAGTGAGACCCAGTACTTC. Translation: CASSPGDSETQYF.

A word on this clone: Other DNA sequences of this sample code for an identical CDR3. V and J are TRBV11-2 and TRBJ2-5; D unresolved. This CDR3 region has 11 residues. Trimming removed 4 bases at V and 5 bases at J, with 5 bases between. From germline, CDR1 is SGHAT and CDR2 FQNNGV. CDR3 nucleotides: TGTGCCAGCAGCTCCGGGGAGACCCAGTACTTC. Translated, it gives CASSSGETQYF.

The J gene is TRBJ2-5, the V gene TRBV2, with 10 bases identical to TRBD2. The CDR3 covers 15 residues. The germline gives CDR1 SNHLY, CDR2 FYNNEI. V was pared by 6 bases and J by 0 bases, with 4 bases of the junction left unmatched. The chain's CDR3 is CASSGLAVYQETQYF. CDR3 DNA sequence: TGTGCCAGCAGCGGACTAGCGGTGTACCAAGAGACCCAGTACTTC.

The chain carries TRBV30 and TRBJ1-1, with D maybe TRBD1 (5 bases). CDR1 is GTSNPN, CDR2 SVGIG, per germline (reference sequence). The CDR3 spans 14 residues. V gave up 2 bases and J gave up 4 bases, with 14 bases separating them. The CDR3 DNA sequence: TGTGCCTGGAGTCGTCGGGGGGGGAGCACTGAAGCTTTCTTT. Protein: CAWSRRGGSTEAFF.

A note on this clone: The same CDR3 can be traced to other DNA sequences in this sample. This chain links TRBV5-1 with TRBJ2-3, with D tentatively TRBD1 (6 bases). There are 13 residues in the CDR3. With 4 bases removed from V and 4 bases from J, the gap between germline ends came to 10 bases. Germline values: CDR1 SGHRS, CDR2 YFSETQ. The CDR3 region is CASSPQGPDTQYF. In DNA, the CDR3 is TGCGCCAGCAGCCCACAGGGCCCAGATACGCAGTATTTT. The full variable domain, in which reference TRBV5-1 and TRBJ2-3 provide the parts outside the CDR3, is KAGVTQTPRYLIKTRGQQVTLSCSPISGHRSVSWYQQTPGQGLQFLFEYFSETQRNKGNFPGRFSGRQFSNSRSEMNVSTLELGDSALYLCASSPQGPDTQYFGPGTRLTVL.

V usage is TRBV5-5 and J usage is TRBJ1-5; TRBD1 is a possible D gene (5 bases). V was clipped by 5 bases and J by 0 bases, with 12 bases between them. Germline V gene lookup returns CDR1 SGHKS and CDR2 YYEKEE (reference sequence). The CDR3 runs to 15 residues. CDR3 region: CASSGTDGSNQPQHF. The CDR3, as DNA: TGTGCCAGCAGTGGGACTGACGGTAGCAATCAGCCCCAGCATTTT.

The sample holds many counts of this clone. The rearrangement links TRBV29-1 to TRBJ2-5; 7 nucleotides agree with TRBD1. J gave up 5 bases and V 5 bases, and 5 bases lay outside the gene matches. The CDR3 spans 12 residues. Germline V lookup: CDR1 SQVTM, CDR2 ANQGSEA. This CDR3 reads CSVQGDSETQYF. The CDR3 nucleotides are TGCAGCGTTCAGGGGGATTCCGAGACCCAGTACTTC.

This rearrangement joins TRBV12-5 to TRBJ2-1; 9 nucleotides match TRBD1. The CDR3 sequence is 16 residues long. Germline V CDR1 and CDR2: LGHNT, FRNRAP. Trimming cost V 6 bases and J 6 bases; bases outside gene matches: 12. CDR3: CASGDVFGTGSNEQFF. CDR3 DNA sequence: TGTGCTAGTGGGGACGTCTTTGGGACAGGGTCCAATGAGCAGTTCTTC.